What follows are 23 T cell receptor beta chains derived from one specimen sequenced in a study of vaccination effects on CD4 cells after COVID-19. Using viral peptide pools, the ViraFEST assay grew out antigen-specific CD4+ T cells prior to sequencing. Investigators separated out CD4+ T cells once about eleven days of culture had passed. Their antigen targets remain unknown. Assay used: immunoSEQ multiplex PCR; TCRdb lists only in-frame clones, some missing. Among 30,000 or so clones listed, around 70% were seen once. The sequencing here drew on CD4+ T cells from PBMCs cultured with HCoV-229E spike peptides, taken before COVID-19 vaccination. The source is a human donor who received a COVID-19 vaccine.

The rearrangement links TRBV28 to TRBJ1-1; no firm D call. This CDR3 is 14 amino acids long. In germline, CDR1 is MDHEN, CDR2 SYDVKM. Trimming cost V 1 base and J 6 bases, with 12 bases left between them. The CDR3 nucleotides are TGTGCCAGCAGTTTATCGGGTCCGGACGCTGAAGCTTTCTTT. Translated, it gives CASSLSGPDAEAFF.

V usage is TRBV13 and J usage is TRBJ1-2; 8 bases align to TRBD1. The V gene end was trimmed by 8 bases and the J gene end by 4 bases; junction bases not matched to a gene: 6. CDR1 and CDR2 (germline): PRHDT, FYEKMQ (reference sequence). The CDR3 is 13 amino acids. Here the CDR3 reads CASARGPPYGYTF. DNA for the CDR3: TGTGCCAGCGCCAGGGGGCCCCCCTATGGCTACACCTTC.

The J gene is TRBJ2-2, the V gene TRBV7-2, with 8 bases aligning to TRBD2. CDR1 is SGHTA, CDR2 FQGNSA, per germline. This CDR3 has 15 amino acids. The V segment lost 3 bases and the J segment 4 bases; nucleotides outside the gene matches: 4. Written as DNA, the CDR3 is TGTGCCAGCAGCTTCGGTCTAGCGGGCACCGGGGAGCTGTTTTTT. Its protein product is CASSFGLAGTGELFF.

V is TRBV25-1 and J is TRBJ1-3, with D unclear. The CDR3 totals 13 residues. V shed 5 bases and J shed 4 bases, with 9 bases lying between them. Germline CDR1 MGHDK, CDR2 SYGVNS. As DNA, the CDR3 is TGTGCCAGCAGTCTCCAGACCGGAAACACCATATATTTT. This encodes CASSLQTGNTIYF.

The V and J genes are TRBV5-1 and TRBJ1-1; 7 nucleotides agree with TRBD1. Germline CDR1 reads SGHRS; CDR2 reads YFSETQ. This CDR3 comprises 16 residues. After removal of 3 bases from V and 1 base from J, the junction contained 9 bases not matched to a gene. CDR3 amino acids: CASSSGTAERNTEAFF. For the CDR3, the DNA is TGCGCCAGCAGCTCCGGGACAGCCGAGAGGAACACTGAAGCTTTCTTT.

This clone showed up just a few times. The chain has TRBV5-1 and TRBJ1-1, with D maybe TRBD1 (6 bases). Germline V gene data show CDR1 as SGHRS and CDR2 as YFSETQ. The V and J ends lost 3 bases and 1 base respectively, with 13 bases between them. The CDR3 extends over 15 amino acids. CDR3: CASSSGPGENTEAFF. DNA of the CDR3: TGCGCCAGCAGCTCCGGACCAGGGGAGAACACTGAAGCTTTCTTT.

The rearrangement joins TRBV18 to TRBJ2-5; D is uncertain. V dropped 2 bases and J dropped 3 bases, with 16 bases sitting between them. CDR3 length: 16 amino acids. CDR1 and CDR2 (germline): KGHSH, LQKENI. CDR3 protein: CASSPNGYWAEETQYF. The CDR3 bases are TGTGCCAGCTCACCAAACGGTTATTGGGCGGAAGAGACCCAGTACTTC.

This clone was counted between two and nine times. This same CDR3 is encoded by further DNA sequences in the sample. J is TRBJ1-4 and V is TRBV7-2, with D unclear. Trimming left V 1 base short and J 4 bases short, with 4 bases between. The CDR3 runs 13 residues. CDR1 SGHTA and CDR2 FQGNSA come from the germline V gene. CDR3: CASSLELNEKLFF. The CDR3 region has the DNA TGTGCCAGCAGCTTAGAACTTAATGAAAAACTGTTTTTT.

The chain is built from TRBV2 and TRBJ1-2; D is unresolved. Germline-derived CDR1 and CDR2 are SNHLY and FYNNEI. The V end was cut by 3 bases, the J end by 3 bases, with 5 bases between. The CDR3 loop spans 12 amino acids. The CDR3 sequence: CASSELYYGYTF. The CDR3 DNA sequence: TGTGCCAGCAGTGAGTTATACTATGGCTACACCTTC.

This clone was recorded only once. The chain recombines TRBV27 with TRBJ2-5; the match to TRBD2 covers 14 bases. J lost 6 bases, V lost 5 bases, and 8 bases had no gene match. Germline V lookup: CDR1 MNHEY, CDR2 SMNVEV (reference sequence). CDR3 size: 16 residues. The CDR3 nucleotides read TGTGCCAGCAGTCCCTCGACTAGCGGGGGGGCGCAGACCCAGTACTTC. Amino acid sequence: CASSPSTSGGAQTQYF.

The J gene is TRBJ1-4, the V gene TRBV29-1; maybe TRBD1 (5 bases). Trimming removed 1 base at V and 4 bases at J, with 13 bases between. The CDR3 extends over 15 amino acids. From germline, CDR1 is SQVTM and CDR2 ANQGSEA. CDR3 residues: CSVEGGAPFNEKLFF. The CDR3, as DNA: TGCAGCGTTGAAGGAGGGGCGCCTTTTAATGAAAAACTGTTTTTT.

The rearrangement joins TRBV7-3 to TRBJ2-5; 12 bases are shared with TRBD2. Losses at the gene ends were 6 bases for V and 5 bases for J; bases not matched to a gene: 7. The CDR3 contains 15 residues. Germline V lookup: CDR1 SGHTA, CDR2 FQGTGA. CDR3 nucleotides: TGTGCCAGCAGTCTAGCGGGGGGGCCCCCGGAGACCCAGTACTTC. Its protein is CASSLAGGPPETQYF.

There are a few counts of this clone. The CDR3 DNA is TGTGCCAGCAGCTTCGGACTAGCGGGGACAGATACGCAGTATTTT. This sequence encodes CASSFGLAGTDTQYF. V gene TRBV5-4 combines with J gene TRBJ2-3; 12 bases are a match to TRBD2. Per germline, CDR1 SGHNT and CDR2 YYREEE (reference sequence). V dropped 2 bases and J dropped 3; count of bases not matched to a gene: 1. This CDR3 is 15 amino acids long.

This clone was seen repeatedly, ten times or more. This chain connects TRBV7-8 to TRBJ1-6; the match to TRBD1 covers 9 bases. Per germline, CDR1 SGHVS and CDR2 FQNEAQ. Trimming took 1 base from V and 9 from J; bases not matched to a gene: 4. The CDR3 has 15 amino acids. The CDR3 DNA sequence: TGTGCCAGCAGCTTAGGGACAGGGGTGGCTTCACCCCTCCACTTT. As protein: CASSLGTGVASPLHF. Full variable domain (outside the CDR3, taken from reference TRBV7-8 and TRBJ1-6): GAGVSQSPRYKVAKRGQDVALRCDPISGHVSLFWYQQALGQGPEFLTYFQNEAQLDKSGLPSDRFFAERPEGSVSTLKIQRTQQEDSAVYLCASSLGTGVASPLHFGNGTRLTVT.

CDR3 protein: CASSSGGLYEQYF. The CDR3 DNA sequence: TGTGCCAGTTCTTCAGGGGGGCTGTACGAGCAGTACTTC. The chain links TRBV19 to TRBJ2-7, with D perhaps TRBD1 (7 bases). The V gene's germline CDR1 is LNHDA and CDR2 SQIVND (reference sequence). V lost 8 bases, J lost 4 bases, and 15 bases lay in between. The CDR3 runs to 13 residues. Full variable domain (outside the CDR3, taken from reference TRBV19 and TRBJ2-7): DGGITQSPKYLFRKEGQNVTLSCEQNLNHDAMYWYRQDPGQGLRLIYYSQIVNDFQKGDIAEGYSVSREKKESFPLTVTSAQKNPTAFYLCASSSGGLYEQYFGPGTRLTVT.

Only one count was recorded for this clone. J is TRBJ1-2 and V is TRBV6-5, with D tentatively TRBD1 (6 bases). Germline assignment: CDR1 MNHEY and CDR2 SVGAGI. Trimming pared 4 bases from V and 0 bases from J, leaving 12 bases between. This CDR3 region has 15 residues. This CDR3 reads CASSSSGAPNYGYTF. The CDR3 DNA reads TGTGCCAGCAGTTCCTCAGGGGCACCTAACTATGGCTACACCTTC.

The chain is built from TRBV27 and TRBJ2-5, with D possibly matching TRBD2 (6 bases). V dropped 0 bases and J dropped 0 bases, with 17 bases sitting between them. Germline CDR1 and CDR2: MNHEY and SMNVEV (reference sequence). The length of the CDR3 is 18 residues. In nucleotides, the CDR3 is TGTGCCAGCAGTTTATCTAGGGCGGGGCGGCGGTACCAAGAGACCCAGTACTTC. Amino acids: CASSLSRAGRRYQETQYF.

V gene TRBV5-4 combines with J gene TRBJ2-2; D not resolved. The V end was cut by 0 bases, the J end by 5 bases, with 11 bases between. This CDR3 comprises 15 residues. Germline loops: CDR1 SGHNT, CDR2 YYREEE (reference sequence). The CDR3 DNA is TGTGCCAGCAGCTTGGATCTTGTGGGGACCGGGGAGCTGTTTTTT. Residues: CASSLDLVGTGELFF.

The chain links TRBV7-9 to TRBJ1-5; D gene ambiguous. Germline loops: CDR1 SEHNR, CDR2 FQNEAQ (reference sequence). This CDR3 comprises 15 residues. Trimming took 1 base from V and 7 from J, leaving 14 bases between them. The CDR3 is CASSLGGRRGQPQHF. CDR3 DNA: TGTGCCAGCAGCTTAGGTGGAAGGCGAGGGCAGCCCCAGCATTTT. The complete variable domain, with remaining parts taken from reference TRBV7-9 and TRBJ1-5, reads DTGVSQNPRHKITKRGQNVTFRCDPISEHNRLYWYRQTLGQGPEFLTYFQNEAQLEKSRLLSDRFSAERPKGSFSTLEIQRTEQGDSAMYLCASSLGGRRGQPQHFGDGTRLSIL.

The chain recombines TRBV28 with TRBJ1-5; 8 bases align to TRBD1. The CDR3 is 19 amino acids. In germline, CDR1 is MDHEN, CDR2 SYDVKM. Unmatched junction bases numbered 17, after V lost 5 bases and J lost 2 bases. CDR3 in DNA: TGTGCCAGCAGTCCCTGGACAGGGCGGGGGGTGAACGGCAATCAGCCCCAGCATTTT. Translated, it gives CASSPWTGRGVNGNQPQHF.

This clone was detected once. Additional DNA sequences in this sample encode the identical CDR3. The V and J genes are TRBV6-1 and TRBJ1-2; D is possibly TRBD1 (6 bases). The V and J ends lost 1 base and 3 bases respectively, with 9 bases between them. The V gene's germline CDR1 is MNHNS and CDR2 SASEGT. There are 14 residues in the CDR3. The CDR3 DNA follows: TGTGCCAGCAGTGAAGATTCAGGGGACTATGGCTACACCTTC. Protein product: CASSEDSGDYGYTF.

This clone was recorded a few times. As DNA, the CDR3 is TGCAGCGTTTCGGGGAACCTGAACACTGAAGCTTTCTTT. Protein: CSVSGNLNTEAFF. This chain uses TRBV29-1 with TRBJ1-1; D uncertain. V lost 5 bases, J lost 0 bases, and 10 bases lay in between. CDR3 length equals 13 residues. The germline gives CDR1 SQVTM, CDR2 ANQGSEA.

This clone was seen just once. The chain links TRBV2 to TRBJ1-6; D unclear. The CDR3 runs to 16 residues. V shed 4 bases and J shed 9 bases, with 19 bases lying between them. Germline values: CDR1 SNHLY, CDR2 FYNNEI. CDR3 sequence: CASSALFGILGSPLHF. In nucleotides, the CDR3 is TGTGCCAGCAGTGCGCTCTTTGGGATTTTGGGTTCACCCCTCCACTTT.